This T cell receptor (beta chain) stems from a study of blood T cell repertoires in COVID-19. Study at large: The samples span acute and convalescent COVID-19 from the United States, Italy and Spain.

This clone has a single count. Seattle patient enrollment occurred during active infection, with longitudinal follow-up thereafter. CDR3 length: 14 residues. Trimming removed 1 base at V and 2 bases at J, with 5 bases between. Germline lookup yields CDR1 KGHSH and CDR2 LQKENI. Original analysis: The authors estimated nucleated cell counts from reference gene primer amplification. Produced via immunoSEQ multiplex PCR; TCRdb's table is partial and in-frame only. The DNA gave D and trimming, while V, J and clone size come from that table. The sample has 150,000 to 200,000 clones, approximately 86% seen once; the top ten hold roughly 7%.

Sequencing was performed on peripheral blood. This receptor was identified in a woman between 35 and 50 years old with COVID-19, enrolled during active disease. The genes are TRBV18 and TRBJ2-2; no clear D. The CDR3 nucleotides read TGTGCCAGCTCACCACTCACTAACACCGGGGAGCTGTTTTTT. Protein product: CASSPLTNTGELFF.